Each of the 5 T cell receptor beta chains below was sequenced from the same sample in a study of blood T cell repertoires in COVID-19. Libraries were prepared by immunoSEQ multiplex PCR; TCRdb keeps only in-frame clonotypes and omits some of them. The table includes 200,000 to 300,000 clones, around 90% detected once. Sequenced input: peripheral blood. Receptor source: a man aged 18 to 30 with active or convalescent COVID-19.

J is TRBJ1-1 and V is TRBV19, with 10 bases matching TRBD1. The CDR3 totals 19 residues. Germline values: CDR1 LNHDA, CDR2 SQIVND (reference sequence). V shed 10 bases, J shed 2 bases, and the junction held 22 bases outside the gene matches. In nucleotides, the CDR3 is TGTGCCACCGCGGGGGGCATGGGGTTGACAGGGGGCTTAAACACTGAAGCTTTCTTT. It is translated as CATAGGMGLTGGLNTEAFF. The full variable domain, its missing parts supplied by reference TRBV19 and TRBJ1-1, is DGGITQSPKYLFRKEGQNVTLSCEQNLNHDAMYWYRQDPGQGLRLIYYSQIVNDFQKGDIAEGYSVSREKKESFPLTVTSAQKNPTAFYLCATAGGMGLTGGLNTEAFFGQGTRLTVV.

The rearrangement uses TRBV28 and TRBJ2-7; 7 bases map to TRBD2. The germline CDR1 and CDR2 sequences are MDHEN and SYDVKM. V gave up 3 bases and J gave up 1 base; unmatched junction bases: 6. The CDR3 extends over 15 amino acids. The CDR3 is CASSFQRGLSYEQYF. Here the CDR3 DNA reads TGTGCCAGCAGTTTCCAGCGGGGCCTTTCCTACGAGCAGTACTTC.

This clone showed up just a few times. The CDR3 DNA reads TGTGCCAGCAGCCCTCTAGCGGGAGGGGGGAATACGCAGTATTTT. Its translation is CASSPLAGGGNTQYF. This chain uses TRBV6-6 with TRBJ2-3, with 12 positions matching TRBD2. Germline V lookup: CDR1 MNHNY, CDR2 SVGAGI (reference sequence). The trim removed 6 bases at V and 7 bases at J, leaving 8 bases unmatched. CDR3 length: 15 amino acids.

The CDR3 DNA is TGTGCCAGCAGCCACATAGCCGCAGGGGAGAACACTGAAGCTTTCTTT. It yields the protein CASSHIAAGENTEAFF. The chain links TRBV3-1 (or the pseudogene TRBV3-2) to TRBJ1-1; D possibly corresponds to TRBD1 (6 bases). Germline V lookup: CDR1 LGHDT, CDR2 YNNKEL (reference sequence). Between the trimmed V and J ends, which lost 3 bases and 1 base, there was a span of 15 bases. This CDR3 has 16 amino acids.

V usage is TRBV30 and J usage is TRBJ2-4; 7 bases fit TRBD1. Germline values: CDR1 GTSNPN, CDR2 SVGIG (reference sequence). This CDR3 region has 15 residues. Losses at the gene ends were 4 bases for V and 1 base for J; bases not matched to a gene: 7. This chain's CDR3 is CAWTVGQAAKNIQYF. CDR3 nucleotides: TGTGCCTGGACCGTTGGACAGGCGGCCAAAAACATTCAGTACTTC. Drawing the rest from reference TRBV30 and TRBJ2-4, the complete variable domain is SQTIHQWPATLVQPVGSPLSLECTVEGTSNPNLYWYRQAAGRGLQLLFYSVGIGQISSEVPQNLSASRPQDRQFILSSKKLLLSDSGFYLCAWTVGQAAKNIQYFGAGTRLSVL.